This T cell receptor beta chain came from a study of cytomegalovirus exposure and HLA in healthy donors. PCR primers comprised 60 Vbeta and 13 Jbeta primers. Some clones are missing from TCRdb's copy, which holds only in-frame ones; the method was immunoSEQ multiplex PCR. The sample has around 200,000 clones, about 74% seen once. This clone occurred once. This TCR derives from a man aged 40-49 years in good health and CMV-seronegative. The source material was PBMCs.

CDR3 bases: TGCAGCGTTGTTAGTGACTCCTACGAGCAGTACTTC. Its translation: CSVVSDSYEQYF. The rearrangement joins TRBV29-1 to TRBJ2-5; no clear D. The end of the DNA fits TRBJ2-7 better, so the J call may be wrong. The CDR3 is 12 residues long. The germline V gene has CDR1 SQVTM and CDR2 ANQGSEA.